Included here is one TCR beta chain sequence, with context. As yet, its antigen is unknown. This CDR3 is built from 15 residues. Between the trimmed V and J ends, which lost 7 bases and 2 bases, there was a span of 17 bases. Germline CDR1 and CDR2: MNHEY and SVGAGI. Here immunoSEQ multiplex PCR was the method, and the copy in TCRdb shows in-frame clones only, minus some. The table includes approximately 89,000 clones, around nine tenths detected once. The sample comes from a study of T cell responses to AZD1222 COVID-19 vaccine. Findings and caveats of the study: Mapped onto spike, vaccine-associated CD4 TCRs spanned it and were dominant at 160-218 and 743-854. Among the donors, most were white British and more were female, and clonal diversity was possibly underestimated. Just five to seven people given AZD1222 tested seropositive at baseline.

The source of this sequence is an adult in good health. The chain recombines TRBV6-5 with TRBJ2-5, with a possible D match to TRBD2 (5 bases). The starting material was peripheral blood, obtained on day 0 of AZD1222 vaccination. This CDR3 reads CASTPAGGLQETQYF. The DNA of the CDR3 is TGTGCCAGCACTCCTGCGGGCGGGTTGCAAGAGACCCAGTACTTC.